These 15 T cell receptor beta chains originate from one sample sequenced in a study of blood T cell repertoires in COVID-19. This table comes from immunoSEQ multiplex PCR, and its TCRdb copy is limited to in-frame clones, with some not included. The table includes about 260,000 clones, about 91% detected once. The specimen sequenced was peripheral blood. These TCRs come from a person under 35 with COVID-19, enrolled during active disease.

This clone was recorded only once. The V call is TRBV6-5, the J call TRBJ1-3, with D hard to call. Deletions cut 2 bases from V and 0 bases from J, with 11 bases between. This CDR3 comprises 16 residues. The germline CDR1 and CDR2 sequences are MNHEY and SVGAGI. The CDR3 region has the DNA TGTGCCAGCAGTTACAAACGTGTGAGCTCTGGAAACACCATATATTTT. It specifies CASSYKRVSSGNTIYF.

This clone is a singleton in its sample. The chain couples TRBV6-5 to TRBJ1-4; tentative D call: TRBD1 (5 bases). Per germline, CDR1 MNHEY and CDR2 SVGAGI. The ends were cut back, 0 bases at V and 8 bases at J, with 10 bases in the middle. The CDR3 length is 14 residues. CDR3 sequence (DNA): TGTGCCAGCAGTTACTCGGCAGGGCTGGAAAAACTGTTTTTT. It translates to CASSYSAGLEKLFF.

The chain couples TRBV6-5 to TRBJ1-1, with a tentative D call TRBD1 (5 bases). CDR1 and CDR2 from the germline V gene are MNHEY and SVGAGI. The CDR3 has 14 residues. V was cut by 3 bases and J by 4 bases, with 12 bases left in between. The CDR3 nucleotides are TGTGCCAGCAGTTATAAGGGGAGGGGCACTGAAGCTTTCTTT. The encoded protein is CASSYKGRGTEAFF.

Here the CDR3 DNA reads TGTGCCAGCAGCCGCGGACAGGGGGCTACCCCCTCTGGAAACACCATATATTTT. Translation gives CASSRGQGATPSGNTIYF. V usage is TRBV11-2 and J usage is TRBJ1-3, with 11 bases lining up with TRBD1. Germline V gene sequence: CDR1 SGHAT, CDR2 FQNNGV. The CDR3 contains 18 residues. V was pared by 5 bases and J by 0 bases, with 9 bases of the junction left unmatched.

This chain uses TRBV6-5 with TRBJ2-7; 9 bases are shared with TRBD2. This CDR3 region has 13 residues. Trimming took 11 bases from V and 6 from J; bases not matched to a gene: 11. Per the germline V gene, CDR1 is MNHEY and CDR2 is SVGAGI. The CDR3 bases are TGTGCCTCGGCCGGACTAGCGCGGGCCGAGCAGTACTTC. Amino acids: CASAGLARAEQYF.

The CDR3, as DNA: TGTGCCAGCAGCTTAACTAGCGGGAGCCATGAGCAGTTCTTC. Amino acids: CASSLTSGSHEQFF. This chain links TRBV7-9 with TRBJ2-1; TRBD2 matches 11 bases. J lost 8 bases, V lost 2 bases, and 2 bases had no gene match. Germline CDR1 and CDR2: SEHNR and FQNEAQ (reference sequence). This CDR3 is built from 14 residues. Based on the CDR3 plus reference TRBV7-9 and TRBJ2-1, the full variable domain is DTGVSQNPRHKITKRGQNVTFRCDPISEHNRLYWYRQTLGQGPEFLTYFQNEAQLEKSRLLSDRFSAERPKGSFSTLEIQRTEQGDSAMYLCASSLTSGSHEQFFGPGTRLTVL.

The rearrangement links TRBV21-1 to TRBJ2-1; the D segment call TRBD2 is taken from the table without a DNA check. TRBV21-1 is tagged as a pseudogene. The CDR3 spans 17 residues. CDR3 loop: CASSKVGAGGQYNEQFF. The CDR3 nucleotides read TGTGCCAGCAGCAAAGTCGGGGCGGGAGGGCAATACAATGAGCAGTTCTTC.

The chain uses TRBV7-9 and TRBJ1-5; D remains ambiguous. The CDR3 has 14 residues. The V gene lost 1 base and the J gene lost 8 bases, with 12 bases spanning the gap. The germline CDR1 and CDR2 sequences are SEHNR and FQNEAQ (reference sequence). In DNA, the CDR3 is TGTGCCAGCAGCTTAGGGCAGGCGCCAGAGCCCCAGCATTTT. It yields the protein CASSLGQAPEPQHF.

This clone was observed a single time. This chain links TRBV5-1 with TRBJ2-3; 9 bases match TRBD2. CDR3 length: 14 amino acids. J lost 7 bases, V lost 6 bases, and 9 bases had no gene match. Germline-derived CDR1 and CDR2 are SGHRS and YFSETQ. The DNA of the CDR3 is TGCGCCAGCAAAGGGACTAGCTTTGTTAATACGCAGTATTTT. Amino acid sequence: CASKGTSFVNTQYF.

The V and J genes are TRBV29-1 and TRBJ2-7; 9 nucleotides match TRBD1. The junction had 6 bases not matched to a gene; V was cut back by 7 bases and J by 2 bases. CDR3 length: 13 amino acids. The germline V gene encodes CDR1 SQVTM and CDR2 ANQGSEA. The CDR3 is CSAGTGYTYEQYF. CDR3 nucleotides: TGCAGCGCTGGGACAGGGTACACCTACGAGCAGTACTTC.

The chain recombines TRBV15 with TRBJ2-1, with 12 nucleotides matching TRBD2. Germline values: CDR1 LNHNV, CDR2 YYDKDF (reference sequence). This CDR3 contains 14 residues. J was trimmed by 10 bases and V by 2 bases; bases with no gene match: 3. CDR3 in amino acids: CATSRLAGGVEQFF. Here the CDR3 DNA reads TGTGCCACCAGCAGACTAGCGGGAGGGGTCGAGCAGTTCTTC.

This clone was detected only once. The chain has TRBV3-1 (or the pseudogene TRBV3-2) and TRBJ2-5; D unresolved. The CDR3 runs to 13 residues. Germline values: CDR1 LGHDT, CDR2 YNNKEL (reference sequence). V was trimmed by 1 base and J by 7 bases, leaving 10 bases between them. The CDR3, as DNA: TGTGCCAGCAGCCAAGGACTGATGGGGACCCAGTACTTC. Amino acids: CASSQGLMGTQYF.

This clone was seen a single time. The V call is TRBV19, the J call TRBJ1-1, with D unclear. Trimming took 5 bases from V and 5 from J, leaving 12 bases between them. The germline gives CDR1 LNHDA, CDR2 SQIVND (reference sequence). The CDR3 runs to 13 residues. CDR3 sequence reads: CASSLGPRTEAFF. The CDR3 DNA follows: TGTGCCAGTAGTCTGGGCCCTCGGACTGAAGCTTTCTTT.

The table lists this clone with a count of one. The junction departs from the called germline gene at one end, perhaps through a read error. The chain joins TRBV2 to TRBJ1-5; D is unresolved. The CDR3 loop spans 14 amino acids. CDR1 is SNHLY, CDR2 FYNNEI, per germline. The CDR3 sequence is CASRPGGSNPPQHF. The CDR3 coding sequence is TGTGCCAGCAGACCGGGTGGCAGCAATCCGCCCCAGCATTTT.

This clone is a singleton in its sample. An end of the junction differs from the germline gene, which may be a read error. The chain links TRBV7-7 to TRBJ2-2; D is uncertain. Germline CDR1 reads SSHAT; CDR2 reads FNYEAQ (reference sequence). The CDR3 is 13 amino acids. The CDR3, as DNA: TGTGCTAGCAGCAGAAGTGAGGTCGAGGAGCTGTTTTTT. Translation: CASSRSEVEELFF.